This entry is about one T cell receptor (beta chain). Its antigen remains unidentified. Other DNA sequences from this sample encode an identical CDR3 as well. Donors were Caucasian adults residing in Nashville, Tennessee, USA. The CDR3 has 13 amino acids. V lost 2 bases and J 2 bases, leaving 4 bases between the germline ends. The germline V gene encodes CDR1 MDHEN and CDR2 SYDVKM. The entry originates in a study of shared clonotypes between healthy human individuals. Broader study findings: Generation probabilities of non-shared clonotypes were lower (relative to those shared by all four donors).

Measured with immunoSEQ multiplex PCR; TCRdb has only the in-frame clones, and not every one. Found here are around 2.5 million clones, approximately 93% of them singletons; the top ten hold 0.36%. Sequencing input: naive CD4+ T cells from PBMCs. Specified subset: CD45RA+ positively selected. The chain has TRBV28 and TRBJ1-5; D gene ambiguous. The receptor was isolated from a man aged 18-30 years in good health. Some clones in this sample may be carry-over from other donors' samples. The CDR3 sequence is CASSLIGNQPQHF. The CDR3 nucleotides are TGTGCCAGCAGTTTAATTGGCAATCAGCCCCAGCATTTT.